A single sample is the source of the 26 T cell receptor beta chains below, sequenced in a study of T cells in Graves' hyperthyroidism and ophthalmopathy. Researchers took RNA transcripts and amplified the TCR beta CDR3 regions from them. A set of HTBI primers served as the primers for a first-round RT-PCR of the TCR CDR3. A single record per CDR3 protein comes from TCRdb applying MiXCR to the multiplex PCR reads. The profile shows approximately 380,000 distinct CDR3 sequences, about 14% of them singletons. The sample consisted of blood. The receptors shown here come from a man aged 45-65 years with Graves' ophthalmopathy.

This clonotype came up many times. This chain links TRBV3-1 with TRBJ1-4, with D perhaps TRBD1 (6 bases). The CDR3 sequence is 20 residues long. Deletions cut 3 bases from V and 0 bases from J, with 23 bases between. Germline assignment: CDR1 LGHDT and CDR2 YNNKEL (reference sequence). CDR3 sequence: CASSHLGGLETIATNEKLFF. In DNA, the CDR3 is TGTGCCAGCAGCCACCTCGGGGGGCTCGAGACAATTGCAACTAATGAAAAACTGTTTTTT.

This clonotype has a count of ten or more. The rearrangement links TRBV7-2 to TRBJ2-3; D gene uncertain. Trimming left V 1 base short and J 2 bases short, with 4 bases between. The germline gives CDR1 SGHTA, CDR2 FQGNSA. The CDR3 contains 13 residues. In DNA form, the CDR3 reads TGTGCCAGCAGCTTAGAGTACACAGATACGCAGTATTTT. This encodes CASSLEYTDTQYF.

This clonotype was counted a few times. This chain links TRBV28 with TRBJ1-6; D call uncertain. Germline V gene data show CDR1 as MDHEN and CDR2 as SYDVKM. The CDR3 sequence is 13 residues long. Trimming cost V 7 bases and J 5 bases, with 9 bases left between them. CDR3 nucleotides: TGTGCCAGCATTCGGGCCAATAATTCACCCCTCCACTTT. Its protein product is CASIRANNSPLHF.

Of note for this clonotype: The junction departs from the called germline gene at one end, perhaps through a read error. The chain is built from TRBV9 and TRBJ2-2; TRBD1 or TRBD2 may be the D gene (5 bases each). This CDR3 region has 13 residues. Germline loops: CDR1 SGDLS, CDR2 YYNGEE. The CDR3 is CASSVGTGGEPFF. The CDR3 nucleotides read TGTGCCAGCAGCGTCGGGACGGGTGGGGAGCCGTTTTTT.

This clonotype has only a few counts. J is TRBJ2-3 and V is TRBV29-1; 9 nucleotides line up with TRBD2. Germline V lookup: CDR1 SQVTM, CDR2 ANQGSEA. Germline trimming cut 3 bases from V and 4 bases from J; bases unmatched to any gene: 2. This CDR3 comprises 13 residues. The CDR3: CSVDGTSSDTQYF. The CDR3 nucleotides are TGCAGCGTTGACGGGACTAGCTCAGATACGCAGTATTTT.

This clonotype showed up many times. The chain links TRBV3-1 to TRBJ1-2; D not certain. This CDR3 region has 13 residues. Germline V lookup: CDR1 LGHDT, CDR2 YNNKEL (reference sequence). The V end lost 0 bases, the J end lost 9 bases, and 11 bases lay between the germline ends. CDR3 sequence: CASSQDKRLRYTF. The CDR3 DNA reads as TGTGCCAGCAGCCAAGACAAGAGGCTACGCTACACCTTC.

For this clonotype: This may stem from a read error, because a much larger clone lies one nucleotide away. The rearrangement joins TRBV7-2 to TRBJ2-3, with D possibly called TRBD1 or TRBD2 (5 bases each). The CDR3 consists of 14 residues. Germline CDR1 reads SGHTA; CDR2 reads FQGNSA. The CDR3 loop is CVSSPWGSTDTQYF. DNA for the CDR3: TGTGTCAGCAGCCCGTGGGGGAGCACAGATACGCAGTATTTT.

J is TRBJ2-1 and V is TRBV5-5; TRBD1 matches at 10 bases. The CDR3 runs 15 residues. V was clipped by 3 bases and J by 9 bases; unmatched bases: 9. In germline, CDR1 is SGHKS, CDR2 YYEKEE (reference sequence). The CDR3 here is CASSSGTGDVPEQFF. In nucleotides, the CDR3 is TGTGCCAGCAGCTCCGGGACAGGGGACGTCCCTGAGCAGTTCTTC.

In its sample, this clonotype was seen a few times. The gene calls are TRBV10-3 and TRBJ2-2; 9 nucleotides line up with TRBD1. Germline V lookup: CDR1 ENHRY, CDR2 SYGVKD. Trimming cost V 5 bases and J 5 bases; bases outside gene matches: 9. This CDR3 has 16 residues. The CDR3 protein is CAISPGTGRGTGELFF. As DNA, the CDR3 is TGTGCCATCAGTCCTGGGACAGGGCGTGGGACCGGGGAGCTGTTTTTT.

This clonotype has at least ten counts. The V gene is TRBV30, the J gene TRBJ1-6, with 7 positions matching TRBD1. The germline CDR1 and CDR2 sequences are GTSNPN and SVGIG (reference sequence). The ends lost 4 bases at V and 9 bases at J; junction bases unmatched: 9. The CDR3 is 14 residues long. Here the CDR3 DNA reads TGTGCCTGGACCCTGGTGCCAGGGGGTTCACCCCTCCACTTT. Translation: CAWTLVPGGSPLHF.

The chain links TRBV20-1 to TRBJ2-5, with D tentatively TRBD1 (5 bases). Germline values: CDR1 DFQATT, CDR2 SNEGSKA (reference sequence). This CDR3 spans 15 amino acids. With 2 bases removed from V and 2 bases from J, the gap between germline ends came to 15 bases. The CDR3 region has the DNA TGCAGTGCTAGACACAGGCGAAAAACTCAAGAGACCCAGTACTTC. Protein sequence: CSARHRRKTQETQYF.

The chain uses TRBV5-1 and TRBJ2-7, with 8 bases identical to TRBD1. Trimming at V came to 4 bases and at J to 4 bases, leaving 7 bases not matched to a gene. Germline V gene data show CDR1 as SGHRS and CDR2 as YFSETQ. The CDR3 extends over 14 amino acids. The CDR3 region is CASSTGGSAYEQYF. In nucleotides, the CDR3 is TGCGCCAGCAGCACAGGGGGTAGCGCATACGAGCAGTACTTC.

The table lists this clonotype with many counts. The chain carries TRBV4-1 and TRBJ2-5; D may be TRBD1 or TRBD2 (5 bases each). The CDR3 consists of 16 residues. V shed 3 bases and J shed 5 bases, with 19 bases lying between them. CDR1 is MGHRA, CDR2 YSYEKL, per germline. CDR3: CASSHGRAQEYETQYF. The DNA for the CDR3 is TGCGCCAGCAGCCACGGGCGGGCACAGGAATATGAGACCCAGTACTTC.

V gene TRBV2 combines with J gene TRBJ2-4; 14 nucleotides match TRBD2. J was trimmed by 8 bases and V by 8 bases; bases with no gene match: 11. Germline V gene data show CDR1 as SNHLY and CDR2 as FYNNEI. The CDR3 totals 16 residues. As DNA, the CDR3 is TGTGCCAGCTGGACTAGCGGGAGGTGGGGTCGGGACATTCAGTACTTC. Amino acids: CASWTSGRWGRDIQYF. The full variable domain, its missing parts supplied by reference TRBV2 and TRBJ2-4, is EPEVTQTPSHQVTQMGQEVILRCVPISNHLYFYWYRQILGQKVEFLVSFYNNEISEKSEIFDDQFSVERPDGSNFTLKIRSTKLEDSAMYFCASWTSGRWGRDIQYFGAGTRLSVL.

This clonotype was found a few times. V gene TRBV7-9 combines with J gene TRBJ1-4; no definite D call. The CDR3 covers 13 residues. From germline, CDR1 is SEHNR and CDR2 FQNEAQ (reference sequence). V shed 5 bases and J shed 4 bases, with 8 bases lying between them. As DNA, the CDR3 is TGTGCCAGCAGCCCATCCTTTAATGAAAAACTGTTTTTT. Its translation is CASSPSFNEKLFF.

To note about this clonotype: A read error may explain this, as a much larger clone is one base away. V usage is TRBV3-1 and J usage is TRBJ1-6; D is perhaps TRBD1 (5 bases). The germline CDR1 and CDR2 sequences are LGHDT and YNNKEL (reference sequence). This CDR3 region has 11 residues. The CDR3 spells CANSRGSPLHF. CDR3 nucleotides: TGTGCCAACAGCCGGGGGTCACCCCTCCACTTT.

This clonotype came up a few times. Mismatch with germline at one junction end may stem from a read error. The chain uses TRBV20-1 and TRBJ1-1, with a tentative D call TRBD1 (5 bases). Germline V gene sequence: CDR1 DFQATT, CDR2 SNEGSKA (reference sequence). The CDR3 spans 11 residues. CDR3 sequence: CSAREDTEAFF. The CDR3 bases are TGCAGTGCTAGAGAGGACACCGAAGCTTTCTTT.

This clonotype showed up just a few times. The rearrangement uses TRBV19 and TRBJ1-5; no clear D gene. V lost 3 bases and J 9 bases, leaving 12 bases between the germline ends. CDR3 length: 13 amino acids. CDR1 is LNHDA, CDR2 SQIVND, per germline (reference sequence). CDR3 loop: CASSIGPGGPQHF. CDR3 DNA: TGTGCCAGTAGTATCGGACCCGGCGGGCCCCAGCATTTT.

This clonotype has ten or more counts. The V gene is TRBV28, the J gene TRBJ2-7; 8 bases align to TRBD1. The CDR3 has 15 amino acids. Germline V gene lookup returns CDR1 MDHEN and CDR2 SYDVKM. The V gene end was trimmed by 2 bases and the J gene end by 2 bases; junction bases not matched to a gene: 5. In DNA, the CDR3 is TGTGCCAGCAGTTTAGGACAGGGCGGGACCTACGAGCAGTACTTC. Encoded protein: CASSLGQGGTYEQYF.

This clonotype occurred many times. V and J are TRBV11-2 and TRBJ2-7; 8 bases fit TRBD1. J gave up 3 bases and V 3 bases, and 22 bases lay outside the gene matches. Germline CDR1 SGHAT, CDR2 FQNNGV. The CDR3 contains 20 residues. CDR3 DNA: TGTGCCAGCAGCTTGCACCTTAGGACCCCCCAGGGGGCTCTTCTCTACGAGCAGTACTTC. Protein: CASSLHLRTPQGALLYEQYF.

This clonotype was counted ten times or more. The chain employs TRBV11-3 and TRBJ2-3; 7 nucleotides match TRBD2. The germline V gene has CDR1 SGHNT and CDR2 YENEEA. The V gene end was trimmed by 8 bases and the J gene end by 7 bases; junction bases not matched to a gene: 9. The CDR3 covers 13 residues. CDR3 DNA sequence: TGTGCCAGCGGAGGCGGGAGTTCGCATACGCAGTATTTT. Amino acids: CASGGGSSHTQYF.

This clonotype was observed at least ten times. The genes are TRBV30 and TRBJ2-3, with a weak D call TRBD2 (5 bases). Germline values: CDR1 GTSNPN, CDR2 SVGIG (reference sequence). This CDR3 comprises 14 residues. The ends were cut back, 1 base at V and 2 bases at J, with 10 bases in the middle. The CDR3, as DNA: TGTGCCTGGAGTGGCGGGCAGGCCACAGATACGCAGTATTTT. This gives the protein CAWSGGQATDTQYF.

This clonotype has a handful of counts. The V call is TRBV19, the J call TRBJ1-2; 11 bases agree with TRBD1. The length of the CDR3 is 15 residues. Germline CDR1 reads LNHDA; CDR2 reads SQIVND (reference sequence). Losses at the gene ends were 3 bases for V and 5 bases for J; bases not matched to a gene: 5. CDR3 amino acids: CASSIRRDRGYGYTF. The CDR3 region has the DNA TGTGCCAGTAGTATCCGTCGGGACAGGGGGTATGGCTACACCTTC. Filled out from reference TRBV19 and TRBJ1-2, the complete variable domain reads DGGITQSPKYLFRKEGQNVTLSCEQNLNHDAMYWYRQDPGQGLRLIYYSQIVNDFQKGDIAEGYSVSREKKESFPLTVTSAQKNPTAFYLCASSIRRDRGYGYTFGSGTRLTVV.

This clonotype was counted a few times. The gene calls are TRBV24-1 and TRBJ2-3; TRBD2 matches 9 bases. Looked up from germline, CDR1 is KGHDR and CDR2 is SFDVKD. This CDR3 has 17 residues. V shed 1 base, J shed 3 bases, and the junction held 7 bases outside the gene matches. The DNA for the CDR3 is TGTGCCACCAGTGATTTAGACAGCGGGAGGTTAACAGATACGCAGTATTTT. The encoded protein is CATSDLDSGRLTDTQYF.

Turning to this clonotype: This clone may be a read error of a much larger clone one base away. The chain combines TRBV7-2 with TRBJ2-7, with 9 bases aligning to TRBD2. V trimming: 1 base; J trimming: 7 bases; junction bases outside the gene matches: 8. Germline values: CDR1 SGHTA, CDR2 FQGNSA. The CDR3 consists of 15 residues. The chain's CDR3 is CASSLGASGVNEQYF. CDR3 bases: TGTGCCAGCAGCTTAGGGGCTAGCGGGGTCAATGAGCAGTACTTC. Together with reference TRBV7-2 and TRBJ2-7, the CDR3 gives the full variable domain: GAGVSQSPSNKVTEKGKDVELRCDPISGHTALYWYRQSLGQGLEFLIYFQGNSAPDKSGLPSDRFSAERTGGSVSTLTIQRTQQEDSAVYLCASSLGASGVNEQYFGPGTRLTVT.

There are many counts of this clonotype. The chain carries TRBV6-1 and TRBJ2-1; 9 bases map to TRBD1. The junction had 5 bases not matched to a gene; V was cut back by 6 bases and J by 2 bases. Germline CDR1 and CDR2: MNHNS and SASEGT. This CDR3 comprises 15 residues. The CDR3 nucleotides read TGTGCCAGCAGCCTAGGGGACAGGGCCTACAATGAGCAGTTCTTC. Encoded protein: CASSLGDRAYNEQFF.